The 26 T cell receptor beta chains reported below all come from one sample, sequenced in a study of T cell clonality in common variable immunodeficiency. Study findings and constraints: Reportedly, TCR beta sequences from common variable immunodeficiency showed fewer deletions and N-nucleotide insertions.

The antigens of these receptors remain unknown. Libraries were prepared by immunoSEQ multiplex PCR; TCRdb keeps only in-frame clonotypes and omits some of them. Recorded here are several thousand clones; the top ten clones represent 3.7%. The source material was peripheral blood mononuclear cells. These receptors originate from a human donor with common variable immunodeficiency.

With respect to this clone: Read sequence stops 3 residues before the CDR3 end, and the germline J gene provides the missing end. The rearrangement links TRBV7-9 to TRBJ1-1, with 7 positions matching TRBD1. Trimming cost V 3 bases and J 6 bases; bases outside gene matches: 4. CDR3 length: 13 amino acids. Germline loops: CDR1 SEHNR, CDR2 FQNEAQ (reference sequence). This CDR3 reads CASSFGQVAEAFF. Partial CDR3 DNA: TGTGCCAGCAGCTTTGGACAGGTCGCTGAA.

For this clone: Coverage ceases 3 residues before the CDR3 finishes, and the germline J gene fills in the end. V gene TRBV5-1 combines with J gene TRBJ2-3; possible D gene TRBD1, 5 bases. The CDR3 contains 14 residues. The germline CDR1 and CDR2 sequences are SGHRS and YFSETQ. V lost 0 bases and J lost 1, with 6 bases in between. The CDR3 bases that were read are TGCGCCAGCAGCTTGGGGGGCGGCACAGATACG. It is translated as CASSLGGGTDT. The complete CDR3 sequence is CASSLGGGTDTQYF.

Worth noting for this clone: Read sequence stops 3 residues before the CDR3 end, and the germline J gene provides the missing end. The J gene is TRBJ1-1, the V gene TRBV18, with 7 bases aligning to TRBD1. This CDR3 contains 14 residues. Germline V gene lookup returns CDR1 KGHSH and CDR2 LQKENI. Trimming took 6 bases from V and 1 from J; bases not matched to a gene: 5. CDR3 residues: CASSQGGKNTEAFF. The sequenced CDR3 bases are TGTGCCAGCTCGCAAGGGGGCAAGAACACTGAA.

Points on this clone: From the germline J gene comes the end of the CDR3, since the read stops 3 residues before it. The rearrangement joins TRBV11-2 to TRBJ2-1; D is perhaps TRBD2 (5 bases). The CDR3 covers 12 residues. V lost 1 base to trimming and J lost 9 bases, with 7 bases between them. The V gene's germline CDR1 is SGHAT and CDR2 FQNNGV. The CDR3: CASSLGRGEQFF. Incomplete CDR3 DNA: TGTGCCAGCAGCTTAGGACGGGGTGAG.

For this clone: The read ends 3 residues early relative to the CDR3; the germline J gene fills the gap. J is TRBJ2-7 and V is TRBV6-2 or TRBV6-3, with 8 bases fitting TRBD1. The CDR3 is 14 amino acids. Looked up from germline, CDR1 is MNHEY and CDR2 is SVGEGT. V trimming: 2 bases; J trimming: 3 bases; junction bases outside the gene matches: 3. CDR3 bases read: TGTGCCAGCAGTTACCATGACAGGGGCTACGAG. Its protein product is CASSYHDRGYE. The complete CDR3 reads CASSYHDRGYEQYF.

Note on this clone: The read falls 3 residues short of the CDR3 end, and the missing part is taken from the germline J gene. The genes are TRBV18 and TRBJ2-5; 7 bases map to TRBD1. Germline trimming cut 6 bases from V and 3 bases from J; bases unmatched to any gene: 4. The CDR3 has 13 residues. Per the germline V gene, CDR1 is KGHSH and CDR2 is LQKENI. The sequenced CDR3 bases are TGTGCCAGCTCCCAAGGGACAGAAGAGACC. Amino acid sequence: CASSQGTEET. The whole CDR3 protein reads CASSQGTEETQYF.

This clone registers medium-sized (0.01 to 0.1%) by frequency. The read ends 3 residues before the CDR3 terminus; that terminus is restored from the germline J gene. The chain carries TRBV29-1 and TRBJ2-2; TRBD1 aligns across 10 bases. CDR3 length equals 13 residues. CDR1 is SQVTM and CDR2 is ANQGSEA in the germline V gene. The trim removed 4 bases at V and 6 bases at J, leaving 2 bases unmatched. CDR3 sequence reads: CSVVGTGAGELFF. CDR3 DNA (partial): TGCAGCGTTGTCGGGACAGGGGCCGGGGAG.

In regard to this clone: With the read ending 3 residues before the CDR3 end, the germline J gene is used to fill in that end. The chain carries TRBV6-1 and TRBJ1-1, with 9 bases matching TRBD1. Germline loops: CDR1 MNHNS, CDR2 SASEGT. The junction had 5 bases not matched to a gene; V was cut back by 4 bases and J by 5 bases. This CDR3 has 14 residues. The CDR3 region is CASSAYRGRTEAFF. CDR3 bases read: TGTGCCAGCAGTGCGTACAGGGGGCGGACTGAA.

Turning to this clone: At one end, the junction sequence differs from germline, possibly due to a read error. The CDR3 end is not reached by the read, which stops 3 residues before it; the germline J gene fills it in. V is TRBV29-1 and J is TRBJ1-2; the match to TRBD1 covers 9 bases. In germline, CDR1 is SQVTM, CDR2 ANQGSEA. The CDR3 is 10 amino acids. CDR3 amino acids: CSVGTGSYTF. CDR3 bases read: TGCAGTGTTGGGACAGGGAGC.

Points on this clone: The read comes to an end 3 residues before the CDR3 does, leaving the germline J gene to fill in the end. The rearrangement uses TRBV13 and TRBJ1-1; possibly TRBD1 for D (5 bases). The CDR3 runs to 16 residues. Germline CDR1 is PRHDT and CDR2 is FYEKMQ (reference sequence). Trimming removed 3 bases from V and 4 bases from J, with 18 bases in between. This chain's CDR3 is CASSFSRTRPITEAFF. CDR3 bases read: TGTGCCAGCAGCTTCAGTAGGACACGCCCCATCACTGAA. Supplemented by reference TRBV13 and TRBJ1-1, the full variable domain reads AAGVIQSPRHLIKEKRETATLKCYPIPRHDTVYWYQQGPGQDPQFLISFYEKMQSDKGSIPDRFSAQQFSDYHSELNMSSLELGDSALYFCASSFSRTRPITEAFFGQGTRLTVV.

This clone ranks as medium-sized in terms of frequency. CDR3 DNA, as far as it was read: TGTGCCATCAGACTTAGCGGGAGGGTGGGCGAG. Translated: CAIRLSGRVGE. The whole CDR3 sequence reads CAIRLSGRVGEQYF. The J gene is TRBJ2-7, the V gene TRBV10-3; TRBD2 aligns across 11 bases. The observed sequence ends 3 residues before the CDR3 terminus, with the missing tail filled in from the germline J gene. CDR1 and CDR2 (germline): ENHRY, SYGVKD. CDR3 length equals 14 residues. Germline trimming cut 6 bases from V and 6 bases from J; bases unmatched to any gene: 7.

The CDR3: CAWSRAGGGGGKSTDTQYF. The DNA read from the CDR3 is TGTGCCTGGAGTAGGGCAGGGGGCGGGGGGGGAAAAAGCACAGATACG. The chain is built from TRBV30 and TRBJ2-3, with D tentatively TRBD2 (9 bases). The sequenced fragment ends 3 residues before the CDR3 boundary, so the rest is inferred from the germline J gene. The V end was cut by 2 bases, the J end by 0 bases, with 24 bases between. The germline gives CDR1 GTSNPN, CDR2 SVGIG (reference sequence). The CDR3 sequence is 19 residues long.

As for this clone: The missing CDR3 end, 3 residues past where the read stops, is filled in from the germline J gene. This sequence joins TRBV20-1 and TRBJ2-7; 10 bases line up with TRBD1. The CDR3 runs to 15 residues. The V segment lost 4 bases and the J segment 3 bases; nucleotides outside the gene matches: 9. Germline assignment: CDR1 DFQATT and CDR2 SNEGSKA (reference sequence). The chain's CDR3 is CSATITGTGDYEQYF. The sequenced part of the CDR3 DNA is TGCAGTGCTACTATAACCGGGACAGGGGACTACGAG.

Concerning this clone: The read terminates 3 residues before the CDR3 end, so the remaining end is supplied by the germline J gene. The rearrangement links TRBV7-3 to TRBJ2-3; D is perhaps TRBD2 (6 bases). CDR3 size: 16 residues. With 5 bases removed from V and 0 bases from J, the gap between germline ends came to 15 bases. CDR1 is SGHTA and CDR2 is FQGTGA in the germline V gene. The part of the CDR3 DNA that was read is TGTGCCAGCAGCCTAGGAGGCGGGGCAAGCACAGATACG. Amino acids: CASSLGGGASTDT. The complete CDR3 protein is CASSLGGGASTDTQYF.

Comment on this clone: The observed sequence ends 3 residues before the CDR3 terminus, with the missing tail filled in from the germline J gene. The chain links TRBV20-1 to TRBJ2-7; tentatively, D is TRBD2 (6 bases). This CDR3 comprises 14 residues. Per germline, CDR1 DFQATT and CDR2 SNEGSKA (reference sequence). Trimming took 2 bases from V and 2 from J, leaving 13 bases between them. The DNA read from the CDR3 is TGCAGTGCTAGATTTCCGCGGGAAGCCTACGAG. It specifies CSARFPREAYE. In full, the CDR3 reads CSARFPREAYEQYF.

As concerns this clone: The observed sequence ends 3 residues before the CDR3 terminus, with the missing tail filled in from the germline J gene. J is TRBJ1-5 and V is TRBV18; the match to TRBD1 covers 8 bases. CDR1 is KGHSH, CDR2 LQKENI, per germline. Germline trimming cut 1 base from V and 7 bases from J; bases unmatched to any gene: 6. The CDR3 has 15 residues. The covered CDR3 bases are TGTGCCAGCTCACCACGAGAGACAGGGGAACAGCCC. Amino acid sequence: CASSPRETGEQP. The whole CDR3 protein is CASSPRETGEQPQHF.

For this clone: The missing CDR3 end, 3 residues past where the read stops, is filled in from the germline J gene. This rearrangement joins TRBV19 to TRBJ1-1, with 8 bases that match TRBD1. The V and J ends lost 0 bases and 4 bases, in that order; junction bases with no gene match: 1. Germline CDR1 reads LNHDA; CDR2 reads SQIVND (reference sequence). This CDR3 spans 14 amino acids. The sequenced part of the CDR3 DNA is TGTGCCAGTAGTATAGAGGGACAGGTCACTGAA. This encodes CASSIEGQVTE. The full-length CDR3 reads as CASSIEGQVTEAFF.

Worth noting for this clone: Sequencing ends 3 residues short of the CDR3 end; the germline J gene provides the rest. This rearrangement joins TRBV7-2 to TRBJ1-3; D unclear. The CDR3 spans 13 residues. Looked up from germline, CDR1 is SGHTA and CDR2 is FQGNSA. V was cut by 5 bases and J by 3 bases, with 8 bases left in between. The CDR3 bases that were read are TGTGCCAGCAGCAAAGGCAGTGGAAACACC. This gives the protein CASSKGSGNT. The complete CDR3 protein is CASSKGSGNTIYF.

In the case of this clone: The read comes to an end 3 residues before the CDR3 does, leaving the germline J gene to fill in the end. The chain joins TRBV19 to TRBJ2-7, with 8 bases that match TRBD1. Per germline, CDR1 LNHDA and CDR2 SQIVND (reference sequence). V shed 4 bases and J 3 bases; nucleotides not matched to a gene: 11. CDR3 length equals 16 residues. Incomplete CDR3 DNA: TGTGCCAGTAGTAGAACCCTACGAGACAGGGGCTACGAG. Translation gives CASSRTLRDRGYE. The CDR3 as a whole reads CASSRTLRDRGYEQYF.

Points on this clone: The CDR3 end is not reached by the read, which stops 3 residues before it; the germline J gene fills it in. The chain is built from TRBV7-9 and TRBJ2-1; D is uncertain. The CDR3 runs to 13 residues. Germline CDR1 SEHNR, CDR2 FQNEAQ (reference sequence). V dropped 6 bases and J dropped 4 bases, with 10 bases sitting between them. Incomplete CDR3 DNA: TGTGCCAGCAGGAAAGGGTTGTACAATGAG. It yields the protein CASRKGLYNE. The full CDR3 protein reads CASRKGLYNEQFF.

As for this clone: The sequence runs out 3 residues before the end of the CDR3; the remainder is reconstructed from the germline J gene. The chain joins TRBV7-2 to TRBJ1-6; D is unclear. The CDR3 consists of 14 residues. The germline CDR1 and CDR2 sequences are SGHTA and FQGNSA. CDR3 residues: CASSLDTRHFPLHF. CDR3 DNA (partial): TGTGCCAGCAGCTTAGACACGAGACATTTCCCC.

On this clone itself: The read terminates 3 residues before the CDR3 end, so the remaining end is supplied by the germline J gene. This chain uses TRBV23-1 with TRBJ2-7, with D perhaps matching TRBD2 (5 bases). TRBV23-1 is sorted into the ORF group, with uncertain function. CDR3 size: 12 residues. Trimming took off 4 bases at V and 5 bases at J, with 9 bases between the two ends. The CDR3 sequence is CASSRGFDEQYF. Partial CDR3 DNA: TGCGCCAGCAGTCGAGGGTTCGACGAG.

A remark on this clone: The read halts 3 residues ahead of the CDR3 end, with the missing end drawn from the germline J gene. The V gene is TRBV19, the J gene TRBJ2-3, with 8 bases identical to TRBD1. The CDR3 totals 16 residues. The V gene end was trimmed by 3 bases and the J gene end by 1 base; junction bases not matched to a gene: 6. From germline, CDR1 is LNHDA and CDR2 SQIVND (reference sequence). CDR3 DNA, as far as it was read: TGTGCCAGTAGTATGACGTTGGGACAGGGCACAGATACG. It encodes CASSMTLGQGTDT. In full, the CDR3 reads CASSMTLGQGTDTQYF.

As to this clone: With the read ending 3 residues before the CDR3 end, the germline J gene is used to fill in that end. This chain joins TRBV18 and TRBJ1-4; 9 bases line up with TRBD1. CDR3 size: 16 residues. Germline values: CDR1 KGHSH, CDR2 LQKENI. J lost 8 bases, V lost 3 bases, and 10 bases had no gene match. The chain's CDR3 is CASSPSGTGNREKLFF. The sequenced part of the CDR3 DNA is TGTGCCAGCTCACCCTCGGGGACAGGGAACCGGGAAAAA.

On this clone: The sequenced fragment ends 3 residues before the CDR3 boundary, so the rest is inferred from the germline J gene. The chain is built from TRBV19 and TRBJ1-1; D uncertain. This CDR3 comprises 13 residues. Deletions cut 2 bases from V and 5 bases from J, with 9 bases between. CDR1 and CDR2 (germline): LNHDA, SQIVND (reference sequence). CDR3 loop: CASSIYSGTEAFF. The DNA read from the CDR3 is TGTGCCAGTAGTATATACAGCGGGACTGAA.

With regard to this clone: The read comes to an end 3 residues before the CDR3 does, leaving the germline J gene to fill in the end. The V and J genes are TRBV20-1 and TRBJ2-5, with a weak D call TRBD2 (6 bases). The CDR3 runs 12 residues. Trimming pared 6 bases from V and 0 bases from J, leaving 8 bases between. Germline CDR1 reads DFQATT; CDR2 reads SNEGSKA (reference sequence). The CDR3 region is CSARDYQETQYF. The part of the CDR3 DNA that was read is TGCAGTGCGAGGGACTACCAAGAGACC.